This T cell receptor (beta chain) is drawn from a study of blood T cell repertoires in COVID-19. The wider study: Italy, Spain and the United States were the sources of the convalescent and acute COVID-19 samples. In each case, the material was cDNA or gDNA derived from T cells, B-cell-depleted T cells, or PBMCs.

The CDR3 consists of 14 residues. Germline loops: CDR1 LNHDA, CDR2 SQIVND (reference sequence). Losses at the gene ends were 4 bases for V and 6 bases for J; bases not matched to a gene: 6. Original analysis: How many nucleated cells were present was estimated from reference gene primer amplification. Method: immunoSEQ multiplex PCR; TCRdb's copy keeps in-frame clones and lacks some. V and J calls and clone size follow that table, whereas D and trimming were derived from the DNA. The table shows approximately 230,000 clones, with about 86% occurring only once. The TCR sequence derives from an elderly man with acute or convalescent COVID-19. The rearrangement links TRBV19 to TRBJ1-2, with TRBD1 matching 9 bases. Sequenced material: peripheral blood. The CDR3 DNA follows: TGTGCCAGTAGTACTCGACAGGGGGTAAATGGCTACACCTTC. As protein: CASSTRQGVNGYTF.